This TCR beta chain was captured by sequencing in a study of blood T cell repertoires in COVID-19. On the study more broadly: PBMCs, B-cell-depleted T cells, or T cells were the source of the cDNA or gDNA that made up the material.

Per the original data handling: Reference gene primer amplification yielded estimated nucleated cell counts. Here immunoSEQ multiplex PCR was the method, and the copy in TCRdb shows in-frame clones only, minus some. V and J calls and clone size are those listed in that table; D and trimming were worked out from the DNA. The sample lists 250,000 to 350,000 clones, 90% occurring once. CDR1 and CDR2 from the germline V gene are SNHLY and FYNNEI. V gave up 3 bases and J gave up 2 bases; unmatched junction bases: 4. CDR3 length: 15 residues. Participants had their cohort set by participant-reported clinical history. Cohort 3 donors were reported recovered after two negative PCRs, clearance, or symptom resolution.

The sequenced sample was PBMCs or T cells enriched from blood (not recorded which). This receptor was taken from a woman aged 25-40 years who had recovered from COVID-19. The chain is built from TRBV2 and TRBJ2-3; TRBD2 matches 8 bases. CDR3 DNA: TGTGCCAGCAGTGAGGAAGCGGGAGCCACAGATACGCAGTATTTT. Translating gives CASSEEAGATDTQYF.